This T cell receptor (beta chain) comes out of a study of cytomegalovirus exposure and HLA in healthy donors. V was shortened by 0 bases and J by 2 bases, with 10 bases between the two germline ends. Germline V CDR1 and CDR2: MNHEY, SVGAGI. The CDR3 consists of 15 residues. The primer mix had 60 Vbeta and 13 Jbeta primers. The table came from immunoSEQ multiplex PCR; TCRdb's copy has only in-frame clones and leaves some out. Here the sample spans roughly 110,000 clones, over 60% being singletons. This clone has a handful of counts. Its specificity is not known. Broader study findings: Later analysis suggested links between common viral pathogens and several top significant clusters.

Specimen: PBMCs. V gene TRBV6-5 combines with J gene TRBJ1-2; D gene uncertain. The clonotype was recovered from a woman aged 25 to 39 in good health and CMV-seronegative. CDR3 DNA sequence: TGTGCCAGCAGTTACTCGGTGGAGCACAACTATGGCTACACCTTC. Residues: CASSYSVEHNYGYTF.